The TCR beta chain under discussion was sequenced for a study of blood T cell repertoires in COVID-19. Study context: Specimens from acute and convalescent COVID-19 originated in the United States, Italy and Spain. The cDNA or gDNA used as material had been derived from T cells, B-cell-depleted T cells, or PBMCs.

Germline CDR1 and CDR2: SGHAT and FQNNGV. The CDR3 extends over 16 amino acids. With V trimmed by 4 bases and J by 2 bases, 6 bases remained unmatched. Under the authors' procedure: Researchers report that nucleated cell counts were estimated from reference gene primer amplification. TCRdb's copy holds only in-frame clones and misses some; the assay was immunoSEQ multiplex PCR. Clone size and V and J calls were adopted from that table, with D and trimming inferred from the DNA. This table holds approximately 74,000 clones, almost 80% found once. The rearrangement uses TRBV11-2 and TRBJ1-3, with TRBD1 matching 9 bases. Sequenced: peripheral blood. This sequence originates from a man between 60 and 75 years old with acute or convalescent COVID-19. The CDR3: CASSSRTGEAGNTIYF. In DNA form, the CDR3 reads TGTGCCAGCAGCTCAAGGACAGGGGAGGCTGGAAACACCATATATTTT.